Shown below are 12 T cell receptor beta chains from a single sample sequenced in a study of cytomegalovirus exposure and HLA in healthy donors. The primer mix had 60 Vbeta and 13 Jbeta primers. Profiling relied on immunoSEQ multiplex PCR, and the TCRdb table lists in-frame clones only, not all of them. The sample shows 150,000 or so clones, approximately 70% of them seen only once. The sequencing input was PBMCs. These receptors all stem from a man aged 35 to 55 in good health and CMV-seropositive.

This clone was observed a handful of times. J is TRBJ2-7 and V is TRBV18; the D is unclear. From germline, CDR1 is KGHSH and CDR2 LQKENI. V was cut by 0 bases and J by 7 bases, with 13 bases left in between. The CDR3 contains 14 residues. For the CDR3, the DNA is TGTGCCAGCTCACCACCGTCCGGGTTGGGTGAGCAGTACTTC. Its translation: CASSPPSGLGEQYF.

This chain joins TRBV9 and TRBJ2-1; D might be TRBD2 (6 bases). This CDR3 is built from 15 residues. Germline CDR1 reads SGDLS; CDR2 reads YYNGEE. With 0 bases removed from V and 5 bases from J, the gap between germline ends came to 12 bases. The DNA for the CDR3 is TGTGCCAGCAGCGTAGGGGGTAGCGGAAACAATGAGCAGTTCTTC. Its translation is CASSVGGSGNNEQFF.

In its sample, this clone was seen a few times. The chain couples TRBV15 to TRBJ1-1; D is perhaps TRBD1 (5 bases). Trimming stripped 8 bases from V and 1 base from J, with 14 bases between. Germline loops: CDR1 LNHNV, CDR2 YYDKDF (reference sequence). The CDR3 totals 14 residues. The CDR3 sequence: CATRQSGGNTEAFF. The CDR3 coding sequence is TGTGCCACCCGGCAGAGCGGGGGGAACACTGAAGCTTTCTTT.

V is TRBV7-9 and J is TRBJ1-4, with 7 bases lining up with TRBD1. Germline V gene sequence: CDR1 SEHNR, CDR2 FQNEAQ (reference sequence). Trimming removed 2 bases from V and 4 bases from J; junction bases left unmatched: 4. This CDR3 has 15 residues. CDR3 coding DNA: TGTGCCAGCAGCTTATTGGACAGGTTTAATGAAAAACTGTTTTTT. Its protein is CASSLLDRFNEKLFF.

This clone was detected only a few times. The rearrangement joins TRBV7-2 to TRBJ2-7, with 7 bases aligning to TRBD1. V gave up 5 bases and J gave up 0 bases; unmatched junction bases: 10. Germline-derived CDR1 and CDR2 are SGHTA and FQGNSA. The CDR3 is 16 residues long. CDR3 bases: TGTGCCAGCAGCACCCTCGGACAGGTGTTCTCCTACGAGCAGTACTTC. It specifies CASSTLGQVFSYEQYF.

This chain connects TRBV9 to TRBJ2-3; 15 positions match TRBD2. V trimming: 4 bases; J trimming: 4 bases; junction bases outside the gene matches: 7. CDR1 and CDR2 from the germline V gene are SGDLS and YYNGEE. The CDR3 sequence is 17 residues long. The DNA of the CDR3 is TGTGCCAGCAGCCGGACTAGCGGGGGGGCCCGGGCAGATACGCAGTATTTT. Amino acid sequence: CASSRTSGGARADTQYF.

The genes are TRBV15 and TRBJ2-1; 13 positions agree with TRBD2. The J segment lost 6 bases and the V segment lost 4 bases, leaving 3 bases of the junction unmatched. The CDR3 contains 15 residues. Per the germline V gene, CDR1 is LNHNV and CDR2 is YYDKDF (reference sequence). The CDR3 DNA sequence: TGTGCCACCAGCAAAACTAGCGGGGGGGCCAATGAGCAGTTCTTC. Translating it yields CATSKTSGGANEQFF.

This clone showed up just once. The genes are TRBV9 and TRBJ2-1; tentatively, D is TRBD2 (6 bases). Germline V CDR1 and CDR2: SGDLS, YYNGEE. The V end lost 6 bases, the J end lost 10 bases, and 20 bases lay between the germline ends. The CDR3 is 14 residues long. The DNA of the CDR3 is TGTGCCAGCACCCCGGGACTGAGAGGGGACGAGCAGTTCTTC. Translated, it gives CASTPGLRGDEQFF.

The V call is TRBV11-2, the J call TRBJ2-2; TRBD2 is a possible D gene (5 bases). Germline V gene sequence: CDR1 SGHAT, CDR2 FQNNGV. This CDR3 has 17 residues. Trimming stripped 4 bases from V and 1 base from J, with 16 bases between. In DNA, the CDR3 is TGTGCCAGCAGCTCCCCAAGGACGGACTGGAACACCGGGGAGCTGTTTTTT. Protein sequence: CASSSPRTDWNTGELFF.

CDR3 in DNA: TGTGCCAGCAGCCAAGGTAGGGCGGGTCAGCCCCAGCATTTT. As protein: CASSQGRAGQPQHF. The chain combines TRBV9 with TRBJ1-5; D remains ambiguous. Germline CDR1 and CDR2: SGDLS and YYNGEE. The CDR3 totals 14 residues. V was pared by 4 bases and J by 6 bases, with 14 bases between.

This clone came up a few times. V is TRBV5-4 and J is TRBJ2-2; D may be TRBD2 (6 bases). This CDR3 has 15 amino acids. CDR1 is SGHNT, CDR2 YYREEE, per germline (reference sequence). With 3 bases removed from V and 5 bases from J, the gap between germline ends came to 14 bases. The CDR3 sequence is CASSWLGGLTGELFF. In DNA, the CDR3 is TGTGCCAGCAGCTGGCTGGGGGGATTGACCGGGGAGCTGTTTTTT.

V usage is TRBV6-4 and J usage is TRBJ2-5; 7 bases map to TRBD2. The CDR3 loop spans 15 amino acids. The germline V gene has CDR1 MRHNA and CDR2 SNTAGT. J gave up 4 bases and V 4 bases, and 9 bases lay outside the gene matches. CDR3 amino acids: CASSAQTGGGETQYF. The CDR3 DNA sequence: TGTGCCAGCAGTGCCCAGACGGGGGGAGGAGAGACCCAGTACTTC.